The sequence of this T cell receptor (beta chain) was determined in a study of blood T cell repertoires in COVID-19. Looking at the study overall: Italy, Spain and the United States were the sources of the convalescent and acute COVID-19 samples.

One Seattle source followed patients from active infection through their disease course. The CDR3 has 14 amino acids. V dropped 3 bases and J dropped 4 bases, with 11 bases sitting between them. Germline CDR1 and CDR2: MNHNS and SASEGT. Profiled with immunoSEQ multiplex PCR; TCRdb holds only in-frame clones, not every one. The sample has about 170,000 clones, about 90% seen once. V gene TRBV6-1 combines with J gene TRBJ2-3; D remains unclear. The source is a woman aged 55-69 years with COVID-19, enrolled during active disease. The sequenced sample was peripheral blood. CDR3 residues: CASSDVAVSDTQYF. CDR3 sequence (DNA): TGTGCCAGCAGTGATGTCGCAGTATCAGATACGCAGTATTTT.